This TCR beta chain was profiled in a study of blood T cell repertoires in COVID-19. Overall study context: Donors in the United States, Italy and Spain gave samples during acute or convalescent COVID-19.

TCRdb's copy holds only in-frame clones and misses some; the assay was immunoSEQ multiplex PCR. This sample has about 310,000 clones; over 75% occur once, and the top ten carry approximately 9.8%. Enrollees, about 18 to 89 years old, lived in roughly 24 US areas. Cohorts were based on clinical histories the participants reported. Donors in Cohort 3 counted as recovered after two negative PCRs, clearance, or symptom resolution. Germline CDR1 LGHNA, CDR2 YSLEER. V lost 0 bases and J lost 1; bases outside the gene matches: 5. CDR3 length: 16 amino acids. V gene TRBV4-3 combines with J gene TRBJ1-2; TRBD1 agrees at 7 bases. The TCR was taken from a woman aged 40 to 50 who had recovered from COVID-19. Sequenced sample: PBMCs or T cells enriched from blood (not recorded which). CDR3 bases: TGCGCCAGCAGCCAAGACTGGGACAGTATTAACTATGGCTACACCTTC. It encodes CASSQDWDSINYGYTF.